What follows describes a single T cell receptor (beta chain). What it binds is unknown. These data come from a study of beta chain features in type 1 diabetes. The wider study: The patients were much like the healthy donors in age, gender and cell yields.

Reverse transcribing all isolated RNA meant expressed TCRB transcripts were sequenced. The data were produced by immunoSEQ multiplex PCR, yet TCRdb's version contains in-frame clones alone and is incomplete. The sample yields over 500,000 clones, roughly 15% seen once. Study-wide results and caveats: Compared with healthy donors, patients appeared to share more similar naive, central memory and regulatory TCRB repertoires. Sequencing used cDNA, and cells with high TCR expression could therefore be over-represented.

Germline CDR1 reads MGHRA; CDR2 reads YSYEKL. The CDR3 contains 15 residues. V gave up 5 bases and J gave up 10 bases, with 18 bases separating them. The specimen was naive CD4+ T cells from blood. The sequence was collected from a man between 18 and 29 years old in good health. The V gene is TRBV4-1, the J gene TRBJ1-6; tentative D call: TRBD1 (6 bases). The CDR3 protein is CASSNPTGFRSPLHF. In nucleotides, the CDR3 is TGCGCCAGCAGCAACCCAACAGGGTTTCGATCACCCCTCCACTTT.